This TCR beta chain was found in a study of T cell responses to AZD1222 COVID-19 vaccine. The CDR3 runs 15 residues. Unmatched junction bases numbered 9, after V lost 5 bases and J lost 9 bases. Germline values: CDR1 SGHTA, CDR2 FQGTGA. Assay used: immunoSEQ multiplex PCR; TCRdb lists only in-frame clones, some missing. The sample includes roughly 190,000 clones, roughly nine tenths of them seen just once. Material: peripheral blood, obtained 28 days after the second AZD1222 dose. The gene calls are TRBV7-3 and TRBJ1-6; TRBD1 agrees at 8 bases. This clonotype was obtained from an adult who received the AZD1222 COVID-19 vaccine. The CDR3 region has the DNA TGTGCCAGCAGCACCCAAGCAGGGGGCGTTTCACCCCTCCACTTT. As protein: CASSTQAGGVSPLHF.